Each of the 30 T cell receptor beta chains below was sequenced from the same sample in a study of monozygotic twins with inflammatory bowel disease. TCRdb re-called the 5' RACE reads; one entry per CDR3 protein, DNA not given. This sample carries about 160,000 distinct CDR3 sequences, with 2.8% going to the ten biggest clones. Sequences were obtained from blood. These receptors were obtained from a human donor with ulcerative colitis or Crohn's disease, or a healthy co-twin of an affected twin (not recorded which).

The chain employs TRBV13 and TRBJ2-2; TCRdb calls TRBD2, which cannot be checked without DNA. Germline V lookup: CDR1 PRHDT, CDR2 FYEKMQ (reference sequence). The CDR3 consists of 16 residues. CDR3 region: CASSPSGIVRTGELFF.

The chain combines TRBV28 with TRBJ2-7; TCRdb indicates TRBD2, and absent DNA this call remains unverified. The CDR3 has 14 amino acids. Germline CDR1 and CDR2: MDHEN and SYDVKM. The CDR3 spells CASSPGEGPYEQYF. Full variable domain (outside the CDR3, taken from reference TRBV28 and TRBJ2-7): DVKVTQSSRYLVKRTGEKVFLECVQDMDHENMFWYRQDPGLGLRLIYFSYDVKMKEKGDIPEGYSVSREKKERFSLILESASTNQTSMYLCASSPGEGPYEQYFGPGTRLTVT.

The genes are TRBV6-5 and TRBJ1-6. Germline V gene lookup returns CDR1 MNHEY and CDR2 SVGAGI. This CDR3 spans 18 amino acids. The CDR3: CASSYKGPTSSYNSPLHF.

The chain combines TRBV9 with TRBJ1-1; TCRdb designates TRBD1, a call that cannot be tested without DNA. The CDR3 runs to 15 residues. Germline loops: CDR1 SGDLS, CDR2 YYNGEE. This CDR3 is CASSSGRTANTEAFF.

V is TRBV5-4 and J is TRBJ2-1; TCRdb returns TRBD1, unconfirmable since there is no DNA. Germline V gene data show CDR1 as SGHNT and CDR2 as YYREEE (reference sequence). CDR3 length: 15 amino acids. CDR3 protein: CASSQGQRPYNEQFF.

The chain combines TRBV7-9 with TRBJ1-1. Germline loops: CDR1 SEHNR, CDR2 FQNEAQ (reference sequence). The CDR3 has 16 residues. CDR3 region: CASSLARQYMNTEAFF.

V usage is TRBV20-1 and J usage is TRBJ2-1. This CDR3 spans 11 amino acids. Per the germline V gene, CDR1 is DFQATT and CDR2 is SNEGSKA (reference sequence). Here the CDR3 reads CSARADNEQFF.

V usage is TRBV28 and J usage is TRBJ2-7; TCRdb's assignment of TRBD1 cannot be checked, as there is no DNA. Per the germline V gene, CDR1 is MDHEN and CDR2 is SYDVKM. The CDR3 totals 12 residues. CDR3 loop: CASSADRDEQYF.

This rearrangement joins TRBV11-1 to TRBJ2-1. Germline CDR1 SGHAT, CDR2 FQDESV (reference sequence). CDR3 size: 14 residues. CDR3 in amino acids: CASSLDRAVGEQFF. The full variable domain, with the rest looked up from reference TRBV11-1 and TRBJ2-1, is EAEVAQSPRYKITEKSQAVAFWCDPISGHATLYWYRQILGQGPELLVQFQDESVVDDSQLPKDRFSAERLKGVDSTLKIQPAELGDSAMYLCASSLDRAVGEQFFGPGTRLTVL.

The J gene is TRBJ2-1, the V gene TRBV7-3; the D call from TCRdb, TRBD2, cannot be confirmed without DNA. Germline-derived CDR1 and CDR2 are SGHTA and FQGTGA. The CDR3 covers 15 residues. The CDR3 here is CASSLDLSPFNEQFF.

The genes are TRBV27 and TRBJ2-7; TCRdb selects TRBD2, and the lack of DNA leaves this call unchecked. The germline gives CDR1 MNHEY, CDR2 SMNVEV (reference sequence). The CDR3 contains 15 residues. The CDR3 loop reads CASSLASGSSYEQYF.

The chain couples TRBV5-1 to TRBJ2-1; TCRdb picks TRBD2, but there is no DNA to check that call. Per germline, CDR1 SGHRS and CDR2 YFSETQ. The CDR3 is 16 amino acids. The CDR3 sequence is CASSRSGGAKYNEQFF.

The chain carries TRBV6-5 and TRBJ2-7. CDR1 and CDR2 from the germline V gene are MNHEY and SVGAGI. This CDR3 is 11 amino acids long. CDR3 sequence: CASSYSREQYF.

V gene TRBV27 combines with J gene TRBJ2-2; TCRdb selects TRBD1, and the lack of DNA leaves this call unchecked. In germline, CDR1 is MNHEY, CDR2 SMNVEV (reference sequence). The CDR3 covers 13 residues. The CDR3: CATWTGNTGELFF.

This CDR3 reads CAISLGTSGIGELFF. J is TRBJ2-2 and V is TRBV10-3; TCRdb proposes TRBD2, but this gene call is untestable without DNA. Germline V gene sequence: CDR1 ENHRY, CDR2 SYGVKD. The CDR3 spans 15 residues.

The genes are TRBV5-1 and TRBJ2-7; there is no DNA to check the TCRdb D call of TRBD1. The CDR3 runs to 16 residues. The germline V gene encodes CDR1 SGHRS and CDR2 YFSETQ. The CDR3: CASSSTSDSLSYEQYF.

The CDR3 reads CASSSSRGRITEAFF. The chain uses TRBV6-2 or TRBV6-3 and TRBJ1-1; the TCRdb D gene call, TRBD1, has no DNA to confirm it. In germline, CDR1 is MNHEY, CDR2 SVGEGT. This CDR3 contains 15 residues.

V is TRBV28 and J is TRBJ2-3; the D call of TRBD1 rests on TCRdb alone, since no DNA is present to check it. This CDR3 comprises 16 residues. Germline lookup yields CDR1 MDHEN and CDR2 SYDVKM. This CDR3 reads CASSYPRRPSTDTQYF.

Here the CDR3 reads CASSSGTVTGELFF. The chain combines TRBV6-2 or TRBV6-3 with TRBJ2-2; TCRdb's D call, TRBD1, is unchecked because there is no DNA. The germline gives CDR1 MNHEY, CDR2 SVGEGT. There are 14 residues in the CDR3.

The V and J genes are TRBV20-1 and TRBJ2-1; lacking DNA, the TRBD1 call made by TCRdb goes unchecked. Per the germline V gene, CDR1 is DFQATT and CDR2 is SNEGSKA (reference sequence). The CDR3 has 15 residues. CDR3 protein: CSASFAGKVGNEQFF.

This chain connects TRBV10-3 to TRBJ2-7; TCRdb calls TRBD1, which cannot be checked without DNA. Looked up from germline, CDR1 is ENHRY and CDR2 is SYGVKD. The CDR3 contains 13 residues. This CDR3 is CAISPGDSYEQYF.

V and J are TRBV5-1 and TRBJ1-1; lacking DNA, the TRBD1 call made by TCRdb goes unchecked. Germline V gene lookup returns CDR1 SGHRS and CDR2 YFSETQ. The CDR3 consists of 14 residues. The CDR3 region is CASAVGQGTTEAFF.

The chain recombines TRBV2 with TRBJ2-3. Germline-derived CDR1 and CDR2 are SNHLY and FYNNEI. CDR3 length: 14 amino acids. This CDR3 reads CASSEEGFTDTQYF.

The chain has TRBV5-1 and TRBJ2-7; as DNA is missing, the TRBD1 call by TCRdb cannot be tested. CDR3 length: 15 amino acids. The germline V gene encodes CDR1 SGHRS and CDR2 YFSETQ. Here the CDR3 reads CASSLTRPGAYEQYF.

The J gene is TRBJ2-3, the V gene TRBV7-2; TCRdb reports TRBD1, a call that lacks DNA to check it against. This CDR3 is built from 15 residues. Germline V gene data show CDR1 as SGHTA and CDR2 as FQGNSA. The CDR3 reads CASSLARGRVGTQYF.

The rearrangement links TRBV5-1 to TRBJ2-1; TCRdb names TRBD2, which stays unverified in the absence of DNA. From germline, CDR1 is SGHRS and CDR2 YFSETQ. CDR3 length: 16 amino acids. This chain's CDR3 is CASSLGGLAGAGEQFF.

This sequence joins TRBV27 and TRBJ2-1; the TCRdb call, TRBD1, lacks DNA for checking. Germline V gene sequence: CDR1 MNHEY, CDR2 SMNVEV (reference sequence). This CDR3 has 15 amino acids. This CDR3 reads CASSSGQGGINEQFF.

The V gene is TRBV29-1, the J gene TRBJ1-2; the D gene TCRdb calls, TRBD1, cannot be checked with no DNA. Germline assignment: CDR1 SQVTM and CDR2 ANQGSEA. The CDR3 spans 15 residues. CDR3 in amino acids: CSVALTGLLTYGYTF.

The chain carries TRBV6-2 or TRBV6-3 and TRBJ1-6. CDR3 length: 12 residues. Germline CDR1 MNHEY, CDR2 SVGEGT. CDR3 in amino acids: CASSYEGSPLHF.

The chain uses TRBV7-2 and TRBJ2-5. This CDR3 region has 14 residues. From germline, CDR1 is SGHTA and CDR2 FQGNSA. The CDR3: CASSLTAGEETQYF.